This entry lists 4 T cell receptor beta chains sequenced from one sample in a study of T-cell memory formation after mild COVID-19. TCRdb ran MiXCR on the 5' RACE reads and lists one entry per CDR3 protein. Altogether under 35,000 distinct CDR3 sequences are present, more than 15% being singletons, with the ten largest covering roughly 1.3%. Input material: PBMCs or a T cell subset sorted from them (not recorded which). Receptors originate from an adult who had mild COVID-19 (a few samples of this study predate the infection). Cell type and time point are not known.

This clonotype was recorded at least ten times. This chain connects TRBV7-9 to TRBJ2-7, with D hard to call. The CDR3 totals 14 residues. Germline loops: CDR1 SEHNR, CDR2 FQNEAQ (reference sequence). V shed 6 bases and J shed 7 bases, with 19 bases lying between them. The CDR3 sequence: CASSLTDPPVEQYF. DNA for the CDR3: TGTGCCAGCAGTTTAACGGACCCTCCTGTAGAGCAGTACTTC.

This clonotype has more than one count but fewer than ten. The V and J genes are TRBV12-3 or TRBV12-4 and TRBJ2-1; 12 bases map to TRBD1. Losses at the gene ends were 5 bases for V and 4 bases for J; bases not matched to a gene: 12. The CDR3 has 18 residues. The CDR3 region is CASSETVPGQGAYNEQFF. The CDR3 coding sequence is TGTGCCAGCAGTGAGACCGTACCGGGACAGGGGGCTTACAATGAGCAGTTCTTC.

This clonotype occurred many times. The genes are TRBV6-6 and TRBJ1-1, with 9 bases aligning to TRBD1. From germline, CDR1 is MNHNY and CDR2 SVGAGI (reference sequence). The CDR3 has 17 amino acids. Germline trimming cut 5 bases from V and 2 bases from J; bases unmatched to any gene: 12. CDR3: CASSQPTGGILNTEAFF. In DNA, the CDR3 is TGTGCCAGCAGTCAACCTACAGGGGGCATTCTAAACACTGAAGCTTTCTTT.

This clonotype was observed many times. The CDR3 DNA sequence: TGTGCCAGCAGCGTAGTTCCAGCGAACACCGGGGAGCTGTTTTTT. Residues: CASSVVPANTGELFF. The chain combines TRBV9 with TRBJ2-2; D ambiguous. The CDR3 length is 15 residues. V lost 0 bases and J lost 0, with 6 bases in between. Germline V gene lookup returns CDR1 SGDLS and CDR2 YYNGEE.